This TCR beta chain originates from a study of T cell repertoires in cytomegalovirus infection (dated by TCRdb to about 2019). Notes on the research overall: Recently identified HLA-C-restricted CMV epitopes, whose presentation resists viral immunomodulation, were targeted by peptide stimulations together with well-studied HLA-B-restricted epitopes. The HLA type of each donor mattered for the analysis, because public TCR beta signatures pointed to carriage of CMV infection along with the matching HLA type. Beyond this particular receptor, the publication reports: Cumulative frequency of public TCR beta family members discriminated carriers of CMV infection plus the relevant HLA type in this cohort and an independent approximately 350-donor cohort. The ex vivo response was dominated by HLA-C-restricted CMV-specific TCR beta clonotypes, and the single most frequent clonotype in two of eight donors was supplied by these HLA-C-restricted clonotypes.

The run used an Illumina HiSeq 1500. The public reads were reprocessed in TCRdb via fastp at Q25 and MiXCR, keeping in-frame beta chains. Records with the same CDR3 protein are collapsed into one entry carrying the most frequent genes and DNA. For this sample there are about 890,000 distinct CDR3 sequences; approximately 32% appear just once. The ten largest clones take up roughly 12% of the sample. The treatment or condition label on this specimen signifies: in vitro stimulation with specific CMV peptide epitopes to enrich CMV-specific T cells. This clonotype has a handful of counts. Its antigen target is currently unknown. Base quality data are lacking; no much larger clone is found one base away. Via the germline V gene (reference sequence), CDR1 is SEHNR and CDR2 FQNEAQ. Deletion took 4 bases off V and 0 bases off J, with a span of 13 bases between the germline ends. The CDR3 goes from the cysteine to the phenylalanine over 15 residues. Of the read, only the CDR3 DNA is kept; its 45 bases are in frame from base 1.

Rearrangement joined TRBV7-9 to TRBJ2-7; the D gene is possibly TRBD1, with 6 bases matching. Source: cultured CD8+ T cells from PBMCs, taken from culture after CMV antigen stimulation. This receptor was obtained from a human donor in good health (CMV status not recorded). Some clones in this sample may be carry-over from other donors' samples. The CDR3 here reads CASSSTGTSSYEQYF. The DNA sequence is as follows: TGTGCCAGCAGCTCTACCGGGACAAGCTCCTACGAGCAGTACTTC.